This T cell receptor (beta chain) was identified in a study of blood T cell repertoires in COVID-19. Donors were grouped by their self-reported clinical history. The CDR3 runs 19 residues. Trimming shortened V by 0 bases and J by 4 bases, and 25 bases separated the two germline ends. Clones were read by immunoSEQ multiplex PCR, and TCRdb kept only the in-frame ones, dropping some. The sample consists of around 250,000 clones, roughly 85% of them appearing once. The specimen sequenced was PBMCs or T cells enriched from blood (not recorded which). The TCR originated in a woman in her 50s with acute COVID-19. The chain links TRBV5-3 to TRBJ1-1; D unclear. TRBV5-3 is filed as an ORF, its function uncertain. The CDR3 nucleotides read TGTGCCAGAAGCTTGGCGGATTGGTCCGACACCCTTGATAGCACTGAAGCTTTCTTT. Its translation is CARSLADWSDTLDSTEAFF.